Given below is one T cell receptor (beta chain) in context. Its cognate antigen has yet to be identified. No base qualities exist here, and no much larger clone lies one base off it. V ends up 5 bases short and J 0 bases short, with an unmatched junction base count of 9. The CDR3 numbers 16 residues from cysteine through phenylalanine. Left in the record is the CDR3 DNA by itself, 48 bases read in frame from the first base. Based on the germline V gene (reference sequence), the CDR1 and CDR2 sequences are SGHAT and FQDESV. The collaborating institutions used their own protocols to collect whole blood in K2EDTA tubes. For TCRbeta analysis, collaborator samples were shipped as frozen whole blood, as isolated PBMCs, or as DNA extracted from either sample type. The data were obtained in a study of blood T cell repertoires in COVID-19 (dated by TCRdb to 2020 to 2021). About the study as a whole: Samples from collaborators originated in the United States, Italy and Spain and spanned both the acute and convalescent phases of COVID-19. The prospective study material was composed of cDNA or gDNA derived from T cells, B-cell-depleted T cells, or PBMCs. The dataset comprised deeply sampled blood TCRbeta repertoires from subjects exposed to, actively infected with, or recovered from COVID-19. The repertoires were released in a freely available public database intended as a resource for research on the immune response to SARS-CoV-2. Samples were obtained from the ongoing ImmuneRACE study (first 160 participants) and from over 1,000 subjects provided by 6 global collaborators. Sample metadata almost always included a de-identified subject ID, COVID-19 status, age in years and sex. HLA class I and class II types, where available, came from metadata supplied by the sample provider rather than from assay-based typing.

TCRbeta CDR3 regions were amplified from genomic DNA using the immunoSEQ Assay, a bias-controlled multiplex PCR. Concerning the study's data processing: Nucleated cell counts per sample were estimated from amplification of reference gene primers within the assay. Sequence reads were collapsed and filtered to measure the absolute abundance of every unique TCRbeta CDR3 rearrangement. For each sample, productive Simpson clonality was calculated as the square root of Simpson's diversity index over productive rearrangements. Imported from immuneACCESS, the table was reduced by TCRdb to in-frame sequences with V and J called. These copies leave out some clones; in studies compared against another copy, an unresolved V gene accounts for under half, and the cause of the remainder is not known. The V and J calls and clone size were taken over from that table, and D and trimming were inferred from the DNA. Recorded for this sample are tens of thousands of clones; 88% of them occurred a single time. The ten largest make up about 8% of the sample.

Broader findings and caveats from the paper: Clinical and demographic metadata were provided uncurated, with the amount varying by source and participant.

Specimen: peripheral blood. This receptor was identified in a man in his forties or fifties with acute or convalescent COVID-19. This sequence uses TRBV11-1 and TRBJ1-2; TRBD1 matches 7 bases in the middle. DNA sequence: TGTGCCAGCAGCCCCCCAGGGACAGCCGCTAACTATGGCTACACCTTC. Its amino acids are CASSPPGTAANYGYTF.